These T cell receptor beta chains were read from a single sample in a study of blood T cells in healthy people across ages. TCRdb itself ran the 5' RACE reads through MiXCR, one entry per CDR3 protein. The sample carries fewer than 2 million distinct CDR3 sequences, about two fifths recorded once. Sequencing was performed on blood. Receptors originate from a human donor in good health. The CDR3 runs from the conserved cysteine through the conserved F or W. D genes are given only for firm matches. A row's size may be missing; if present it is once, few, many or a size class.

J gene	clone size	V gene	D gene	CDR3 length	CDR3 protein	CDR3 DNA
TRBJ2-3	-	TRBV12-3/TRBV12-4	-	15	CASSLIGLSTDTQYF	TGTGCCAGCAGTTTGATCGGCCTAAGCACAGATACGCAGTATTTT
TRBJ2-1	-	TRBV20-1	-	11	CSAALVGEQFF	TGCAGTGCTGCCTTAGTCGGTGAGCAGTTCTTC
TRBJ2-7	-	TRBV10-3	TRBD1	13	CAVQRDSTYEQYF	TGTGCCGTTCAACGGGACAGTACCTACGAGCAGTACTTC
TRBJ2-1	-	TRBV4-3	-	15	CASSQDSNSYNEQFF	TGCGCCAGCAGCCAAGATTCGAACAGTTACAATGAGCAGTTCTTC
TRBJ2-4	-	TRBV3-1	-	12	CASSQVGSVQYF	TGTGCCAGCAGCCAAGTGGGCTCGGTGCAGTACTTC
TRBJ2-7	few	TRBV4-3	-	13	CASSQFVGYEQYF	TGCGCCAGCAGCCAATTTGTAGGTTACGAGCAGTACTTC
TRBJ2-7	-	TRBV7-8	-	15	CASSLRSLGSYEQYF	TGTGCCAGCAGCTTAAGGTCACTGGGAAGTTACGAGCAGTACTTC
TRBJ2-7	-	TRBV11-2	TRBD1	15	CASSNPGQASYEQYF	TGTGCCAGCAGCAACCCGGGACAGGCCTCCTACGAGCAGTACTTC
TRBJ1-4	-	TRBV4-3	-	15	CASSPLGGGHEKLFF	TGCGCCAGCAGCCCCCTAGGCGGAGGCCATGAAAAACTGTTTTTT
TRBJ1-5	-	TRBV7-8	TRBD1	20	CASSSALGTGDYGAGQPQHF	TGTGCCAGCAGCTCGGCCCTAGGGACAGGGGATTACGGGGCAGGTCAGCCCCAGCATTTT
TRBJ2-3	few	TRBV18	-	13	CASSQSDRDTQYF	TGTGCCAGCTCACAAAGCGACAGAGATACGCAGTATTTT
TRBJ2-3	-	TRBV20-1	TRBD1	14	CSATTGQGTDTQYF	TGCAGTGCTACCACGGGACAGGGAACAGATACGCAGTATTTT
TRBJ2-4	few	TRBV7-9	-	14	CASSLAQPRNIQYF	TGTGCCAGCAGCTTAGCCCAACCGCGAAACATTCAGTACTTC
TRBJ2-7	few	TRBV24-1	-	15	CATSDPAGSSYEQYF	TGTGCCACCAGTGATCCTGCTGGTAGCTCCTACGAGCAGTACTTC
TRBJ1-2	few	TRBV29-1	TRBD1	14	CSVEVGQGIYGYTF	TGCAGCGTTGAAGTCGGACAGGGGATATATGGCTACACCTTC
TRBJ1-2	-	TRBV7-3	TRBD1	16	CASRPHGTGSNYGYTF	TGTGCCAGCAGACCACACGGGACAGGCTCTAACTATGGCTACACCTTC
TRBJ1-2	-	TRBV5-5	-	11	CASSLNYGYIF	TGTGCCAGCAGCTTGAACTATGGCTACATCTTC
TRBJ2-5	-	TRBV7-8	-	15	CASSFFPLGEETQYF	TGTGCCAGCAGCTTTTTCCCTTTGGGGGAAGAGACCCAGTACTTC
TRBJ2-5	few	TRBV24-1	TRBD2	16	CATSDPKLAGGETQYF	TGTGCCACCAGTGACCCGAAACTAGCGGGGGGAGAGACCCAGTACTTC
TRBJ2-3	many	TRBV5-1	-	13	CASSYGPTDTQYF	TGTGCCAGCAGTTACGGACCTACAGATACGCAGTATTTT
TRBJ2-3	-	TRBV7-2	TRBD2	15	CASSLVAGGLDTQYF	TGTGCCAGCAGCTTAGTAGCGGGGGGGCTAGATACGCAGTATTTT
TRBJ2-1	-	TRBV5-1	-	15	CASSNTDPVGNEQFF	TGCGCCAGCAGCAATACCGACCCGGTGGGGAATGAGCAGTTCTTC
TRBJ2-7	-	TRBV7-2	-	13	CASSESGANEQYF	TGTGCCAGCAGCGAGTCAGGGGCGAACGAGCAGTACTTC
TRBJ2-6	-	TRBV14	-	17	CASSQDFSGAGANVLTF	TGTGCCAGCAGCCAAGATTTTTCGGGAGCTGGGGCCAACGTCCTGACTTTC
TRBJ2-1	-	TRBV20-1	TRBD2	14	CSASRGAYVNEQFF	TGCAGTGCGTCGCGGGGGGCATACGTGAATGAGCAGTTCTTC
TRBJ1-1	-	TRBV7-2	TRBD1	15	CVSSTDRTVRAEAFF	TGTGTCAGCAGCACGGACAGGACCGTTAGGGCTGAAGCTTTCTTT
TRBJ1-1	-	TRBV12-3/TRBV12-4	-	16	CASSLGGVRGNTEAFF	TGTGCCAGCAGTTTAGGCGGTGTCAGGGGGAACACTGAAGCTTTCTTT
TRBJ1-6	-	TRBV9	-	16	CASSAPQGNYNSPLHF	TGTGCCAGCAGCGCGCCACAGGGAAACTATAATTCACCCCTCCACTTT
TRBJ1-2	-	TRBV6-4	-	16	CASSPKTGFVGEGYTF	TGTGCCAGCAGTCCCAAGACCGGCTTCGTGGGGGAGGGCTACACCTTC
TRBJ2-7	-	TRBV5-1	-	11	CASSNFYEQCF	TGCGCCAGCAGCAACTTCTACGAGCAGTGCTTC
TRBJ2-3	-	TRBV12-3/TRBV12-4	-	11	CASRWSDTQYF	TGTGCCAGCAGGTGGTCAGATACGCAGTATTTT
TRBJ2-7	-	TRBV5-6	TRBD1	16	CASSFFPPPTGVEQYF	TGTGCCAGCAGCTTTTTCCCGCCTCCGACAGGGGTCGAGCAGTACTTC
TRBJ1-5	few	TRBV11-2	-	13	CASSLEAGDPQHF	TGTGCCAGCAGCTTAGAGGCCGGGGATCCCCAGCATTTT
TRBJ2-5	-	TRBV4-1	TRBD1	14	CASSQNTGDETQYF	TGCGCCAGCAGCCAAAACACAGGGGATGAGACCCAGTACTTC
TRBJ1-3	-	TRBV15	-	16	CATSRDSTNSGNTIYF	TGTGCCACCAGCAGAGATTCGACTAACTCTGGAAACACCATATATTTT
TRBJ2-1	-	TRBV14	-	16	CASSQDSRMVYNEQFF	TGTGCCAGCAGCCAAGATTCGAGAATGGTATACAATGAGCAGTTCTTC